This TCR beta chain is drawn from a study of CXCR3-negative and CXCR3-positive naive CD8 T cells (dated by TCRdb to about 2019). A note on the overall study: In total, roughly 140 million TRB reads were obtained, corresponding to roughly 1.5 +/- 0.3 million reads per library. TRBV-TRBJ cluster analysis included naive subsets from several donors and memory cells from 3 donors. Diversity and physicochemical repertoire analyses covered around 10 donors pooled from two independent experiments.

Broader findings and caveats from the paper: Within the same donor, TRBV-TRBJ usage looked similar between naive CXCR3-negative and CXCR3-positive cells, but memory cells had distinct patterns. Comparably high repertoire diversity was found in both naive subsets, whereas much lower repertoire diversity was found in memory CD8+ T cells. Because CXCR3 expression was partially decreased after cryopreservation, freshly isolated PBMCs were used for most assays. Surface CD5, linked to self-reactivity in mice, was comparable between naive subsets; TCR interaction strength was therefore also inferred from TRB CDR3 physicochemical properties. TRB CDR3s from CXCR3-positive naive cells showed higher hydrophobicity (lower Kidera factor 4), lower energy, and higher strength and volume indices than CXCR3-negative naive cells.

For each CD8+ T cell subset, flow sorting was done in triplicate, and some 300,000 cells per subset went directly into RLT lysis buffer. To exclude memory contaminants, naive CD8+ T cells were stringently defined as CD45RO-CCR7+CD27+CD95-. Using standard density gradient centrifugation, peripheral blood mononuclear cells were isolated from buffy coats. A FACSAria III was used to flow-sort naive CXCR3-negative and CXCR3-positive CD8+ T cells. Total RNA was extracted from sorted cells using an RNeasy Mini Kit. On this clonotype: Its antigen remains unidentified.

Based on the germline V gene, the CDR1 and CDR2 sequences are SGHRS and YFSETQ. The CDR3 has 14 amino acids, counting the end cysteine and phenylalanine. No DNA appears here. TCRdb names NextSeq 550 as the instrument used. The Human TCR Profiling Kit (MiLaboratory) was used to make UMI-labeled 5' RACE TRB cDNA libraries. cDNA synthesis used the entire amount of extracted RNA, and PCR amplification then used the entire amount of cDNA produced. Libraries were prepared in parallel with an identical number of PCR cycles. Regarding the original processing steps: With a requirement of at least two reads per UMI, MIGEC and MiXCR extracted about 50,000 +/- 10,000 unique UMI-labeled TRB cDNA molecules per library. Each library averaged roughly 40,000 +/- 10,000 functional in-frame TRB CDR3 nucleotide clonotypes without stop codons. Diversity metrics, including normalized Shannon-Wiener and Chao1, were computed in VDJtools after downsampling to 5000 UMI-labeled TRB molecules per sample. Clonotype-size-weighted physicochemical properties of the central five CDR3 residues (interaction energy, strength, volume and Kidera factor 4) were computed in VDJtools. TCRdb reprocessed the raw reads; every CDR3 protein sequence is a single record, and DNA is not supplied. The V and J calls here are based on TCRdb, not the publication. This sample's table lists approximately 59,000 distinct CDR3 sequences. Of the sample, approximately 0.72% is held by the ten largest clones.

This clonotype originated in a human donor in good health. Some clones in this sample may be carry-over from other donors' samples. The material sequenced was naive CXCR3+ CD8+ T cells from blood. The cell subset or site label of this sample denotes: CD45RO-CCR7+CD27+CD95- naive CD8+ T cells expressing CXCR3 (TNR3+). The chain uses TRBV5-1 and TRBJ1-1; without DNA, the TCRdb call of TRBD1 cannot be checked. The CDR3 region reads CASSWGTLGTEAFF.